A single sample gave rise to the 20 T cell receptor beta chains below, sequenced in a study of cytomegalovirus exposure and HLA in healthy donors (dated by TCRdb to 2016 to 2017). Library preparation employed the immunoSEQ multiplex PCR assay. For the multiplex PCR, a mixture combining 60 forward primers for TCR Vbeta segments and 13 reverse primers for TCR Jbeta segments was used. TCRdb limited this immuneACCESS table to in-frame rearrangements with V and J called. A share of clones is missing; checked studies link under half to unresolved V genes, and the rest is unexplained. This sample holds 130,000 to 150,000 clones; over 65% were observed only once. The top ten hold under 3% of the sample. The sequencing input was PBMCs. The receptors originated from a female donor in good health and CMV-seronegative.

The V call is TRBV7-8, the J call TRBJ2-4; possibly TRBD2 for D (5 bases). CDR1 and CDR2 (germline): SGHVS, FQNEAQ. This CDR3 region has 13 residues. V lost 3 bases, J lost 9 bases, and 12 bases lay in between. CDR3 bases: TGTGCCAGCAGCTTGTCGGGGTTCGGCATTCAGTACTTC. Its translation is CASSLSGFGIQYF.

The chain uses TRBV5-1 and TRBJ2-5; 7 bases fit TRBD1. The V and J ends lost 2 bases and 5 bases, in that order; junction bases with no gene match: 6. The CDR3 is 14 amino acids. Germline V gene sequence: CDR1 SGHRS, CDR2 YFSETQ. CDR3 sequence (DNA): TGCGCCAGCAGCTTAGGGACAGTGGATGAGACCCAGTACTTC. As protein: CASSLGTVDETQYF.

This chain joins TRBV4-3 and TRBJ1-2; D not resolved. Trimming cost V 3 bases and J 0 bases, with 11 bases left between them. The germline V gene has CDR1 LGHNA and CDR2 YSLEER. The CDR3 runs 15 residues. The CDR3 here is CASSQSGASNYGYTF. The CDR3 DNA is TGCGCCAGCAGCCAGTCCGGAGCGTCTAACTATGGCTACACCTTC.

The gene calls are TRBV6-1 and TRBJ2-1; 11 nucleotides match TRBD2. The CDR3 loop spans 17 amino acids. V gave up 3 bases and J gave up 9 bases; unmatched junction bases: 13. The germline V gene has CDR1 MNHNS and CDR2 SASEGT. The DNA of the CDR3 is TGTGCCAGCAGTGAGTATTCTAGCGGGAGGTATATTGGTGAGCAGTTCTTC. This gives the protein CASSEYSSGRYIGEQFF.

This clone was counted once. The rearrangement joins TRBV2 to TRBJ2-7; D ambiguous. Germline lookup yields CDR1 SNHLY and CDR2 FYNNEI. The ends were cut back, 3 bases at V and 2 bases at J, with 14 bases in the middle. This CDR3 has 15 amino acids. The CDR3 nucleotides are TGTGCCAGCAGTGATACGCCAGTCAGGACCTACGAGCAGTACTTC. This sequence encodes CASSDTPVRTYEQYF.

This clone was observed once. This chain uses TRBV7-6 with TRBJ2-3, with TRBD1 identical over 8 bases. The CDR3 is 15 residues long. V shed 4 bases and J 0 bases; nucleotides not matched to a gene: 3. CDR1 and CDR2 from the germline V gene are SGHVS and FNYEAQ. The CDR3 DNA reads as TGTGCCAGCAGCTCAAGACAGGGGAGCACAGATACGCAGTATTTT. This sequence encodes CASSSRQGSTDTQYF.

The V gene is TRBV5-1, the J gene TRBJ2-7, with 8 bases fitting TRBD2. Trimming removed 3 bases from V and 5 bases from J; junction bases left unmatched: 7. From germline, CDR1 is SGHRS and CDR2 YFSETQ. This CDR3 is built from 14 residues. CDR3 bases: TGCGCCAGCAGCTCGGGGGGGGTGAGCGACGAGCAGTACTTC. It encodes CASSSGGVSDEQYF.

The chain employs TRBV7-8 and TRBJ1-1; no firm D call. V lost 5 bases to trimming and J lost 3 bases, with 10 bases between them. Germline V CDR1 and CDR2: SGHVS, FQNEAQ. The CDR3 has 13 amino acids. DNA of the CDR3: TGTGCCAGCAGCCAGTACGTTGACACTGAAGCTTTCTTT. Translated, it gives CASSQYVDTEAFF.

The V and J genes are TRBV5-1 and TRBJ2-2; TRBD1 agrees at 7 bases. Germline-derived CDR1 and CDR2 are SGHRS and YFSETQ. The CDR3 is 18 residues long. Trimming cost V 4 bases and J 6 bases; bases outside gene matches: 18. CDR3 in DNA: TGCGCCAGCAGCATGCTTGGAACTAGTCAAACAGGGGCCGGGGAGCTGTTTTTT. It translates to CASSMLGTSQTGAGELFF.

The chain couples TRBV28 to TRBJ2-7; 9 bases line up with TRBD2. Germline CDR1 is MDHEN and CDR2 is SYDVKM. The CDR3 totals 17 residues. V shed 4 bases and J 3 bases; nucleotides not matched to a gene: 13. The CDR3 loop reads CASSSLTWTSAYYEQYF. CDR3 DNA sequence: TGTGCCAGCAGTTCCCTCACTTGGACTAGCGCCTACTACGAGCAGTACTTC.

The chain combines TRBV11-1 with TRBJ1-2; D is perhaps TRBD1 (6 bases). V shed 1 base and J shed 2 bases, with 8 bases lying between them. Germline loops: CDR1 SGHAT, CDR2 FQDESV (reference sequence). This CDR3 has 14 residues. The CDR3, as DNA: TGTGCCAGCAGCTTAGAGCAGGGGAACTATGGCTACACCTTC. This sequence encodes CASSLEQGNYGYTF.

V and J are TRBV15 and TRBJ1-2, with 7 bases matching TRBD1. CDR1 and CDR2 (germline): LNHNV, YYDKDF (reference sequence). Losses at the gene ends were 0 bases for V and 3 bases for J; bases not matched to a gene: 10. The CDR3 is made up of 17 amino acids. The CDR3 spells CATSRDFRQGVYYGYTF. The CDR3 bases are TGTGCCACCAGCAGAGATTTCCGACAGGGTGTATACTATGGCTACACCTTC.

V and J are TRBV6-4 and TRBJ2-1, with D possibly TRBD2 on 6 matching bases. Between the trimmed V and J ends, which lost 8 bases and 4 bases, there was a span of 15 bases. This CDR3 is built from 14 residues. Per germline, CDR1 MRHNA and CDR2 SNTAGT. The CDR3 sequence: CASGTEGHYNEQFF. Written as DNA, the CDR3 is TGTGCCAGCGGGACGGAGGGGCATTACAATGAGCAGTTCTTC.

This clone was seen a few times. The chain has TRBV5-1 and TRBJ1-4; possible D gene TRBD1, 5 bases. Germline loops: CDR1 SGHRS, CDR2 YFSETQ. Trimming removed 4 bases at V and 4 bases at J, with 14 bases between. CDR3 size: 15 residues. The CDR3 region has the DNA TGCGCCAGCAGCGCCAGACCGGGGGTTAATGAAAAACTGTTTTTT. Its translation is CASSARPGVNEKLFF.

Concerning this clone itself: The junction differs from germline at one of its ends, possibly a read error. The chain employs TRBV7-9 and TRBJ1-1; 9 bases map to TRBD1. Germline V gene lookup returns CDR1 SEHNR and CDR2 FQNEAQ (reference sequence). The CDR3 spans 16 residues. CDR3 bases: TGTTCCAGCAGCTTAGGGACAGGGTATCGGTCCACTGAAGCTTTCTTT. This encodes CSSSLGTGYRSTEAFF.

The CDR3 DNA reads TGTGCCAGCACAGCAGGGTTTGGGGCCAACGTCCTGACTTTC. This translates into CASTAGFGANVLTF. The genes are TRBV6-1 and TRBJ2-6; D might be TRBD1 (5 bases). Germline loops: CDR1 MNHNS, CDR2 SASEGT. The CDR3 length is 14 residues. V was shortened by 7 bases and J by 3 bases, with 10 bases between the two germline ends.

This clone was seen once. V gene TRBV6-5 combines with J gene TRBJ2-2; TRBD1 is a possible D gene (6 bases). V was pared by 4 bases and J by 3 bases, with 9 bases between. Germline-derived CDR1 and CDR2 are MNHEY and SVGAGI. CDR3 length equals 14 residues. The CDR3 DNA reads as TGTGCCAGCAGTTCACCAGGGGACACCGGGGAGCTGTTTTTT. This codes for CASSSPGDTGELFF.

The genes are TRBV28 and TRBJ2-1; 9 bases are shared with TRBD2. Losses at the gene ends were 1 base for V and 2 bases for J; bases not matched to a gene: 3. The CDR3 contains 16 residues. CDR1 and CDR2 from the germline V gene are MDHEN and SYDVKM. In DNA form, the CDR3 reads TGTGCCAGCAGTTTATTACTAGCGGGCACCTACAATGAGCAGTTCTTC. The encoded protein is CASSLLLAGTYNEQFF.

The CDR3 spells CASSQETSGITGELFF. As DNA, the CDR3 is TGTGCCAGCAGCCAAGAGACTAGCGGAATAACCGGGGAGCTGTTTTTT. The chain joins TRBV4-2 to TRBJ2-2, with 9 positions matching TRBD2. V lost 0 bases to trimming and J lost 5 bases; unmatched junction nucleotides: 4. This CDR3 comprises 16 residues. The germline CDR1 and CDR2 sequences are LGHNA and YNFKEQ.

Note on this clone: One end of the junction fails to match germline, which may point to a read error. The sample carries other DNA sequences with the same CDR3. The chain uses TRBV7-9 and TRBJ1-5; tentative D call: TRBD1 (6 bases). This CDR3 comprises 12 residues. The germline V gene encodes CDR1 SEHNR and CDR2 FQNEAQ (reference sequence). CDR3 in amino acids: CSSSLTGQPQHF. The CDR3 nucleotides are TGTTCCAGCAGCCTGACAGGTCAGCCCCAGCATTTT.